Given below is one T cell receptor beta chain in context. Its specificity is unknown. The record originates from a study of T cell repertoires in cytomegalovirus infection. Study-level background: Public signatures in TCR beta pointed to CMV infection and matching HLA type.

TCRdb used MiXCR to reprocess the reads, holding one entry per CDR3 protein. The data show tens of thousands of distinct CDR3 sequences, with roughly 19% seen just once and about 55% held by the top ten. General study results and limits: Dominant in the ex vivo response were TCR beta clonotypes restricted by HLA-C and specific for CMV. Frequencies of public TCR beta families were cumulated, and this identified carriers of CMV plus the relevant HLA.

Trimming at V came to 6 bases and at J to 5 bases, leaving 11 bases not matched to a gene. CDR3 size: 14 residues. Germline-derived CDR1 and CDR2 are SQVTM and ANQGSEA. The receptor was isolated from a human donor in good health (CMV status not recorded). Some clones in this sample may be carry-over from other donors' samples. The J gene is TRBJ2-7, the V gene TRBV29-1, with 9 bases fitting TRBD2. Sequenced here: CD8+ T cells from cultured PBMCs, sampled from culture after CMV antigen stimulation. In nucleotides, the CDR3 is TGCAGCGTATTAGCGGGGGCCCCCCGGGACGAGCAGTACTTC. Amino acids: CSVLAGAPRDEQYF.